One sample yielded the 4 T cell receptor beta chains listed below, sequenced in a study of CD4 T cells in relation to SARS-CoV-2 and coronaviruses. Sequencing was performed with immunoSEQ multiplex PCR; in TCRdb, only in-frame clones are kept and a portion is missing. The repertoire holds about 38,000 clones, with under 80% as singletons. No cognate antigen is known for these TCRs. Material for sequencing was memory CD4+ T cells from PBMCs, cultured in vitro. The receptors were gathered from an adult with COVID-19.

This rearrangement joins TRBV24-1 to TRBJ2-1; D may be TRBD2 (6 bases). Trimming shortened V by 2 bases and J by 8 bases, and 12 bases separated the two germline ends. The CDR3 consists of 14 residues. The germline gives CDR1 KGHDR, CDR2 SFDVKD. The CDR3 here is CATSDSSASDEQFF. As DNA, the CDR3 is TGTGCCACCAGTGATTCTAGCGCATCCGATGAGCAGTTCTTC.

This chain uses TRBV9 with TRBJ2-5; D perhaps matches TRBD2 (6 bases). The germline CDR1 and CDR2 sequences are SGDLS and YYNGEE. The CDR3 consists of 13 residues. With 3 bases removed from V and 9 bases from J, the gap between germline ends came to 15 bases. The CDR3 sequence: CASSGSGPGSQYF. CDR3 coding DNA: TGTGCCAGCAGCGGTAGCGGCCCCGGGTCCCAGTACTTC.

V and J are TRBV9 and TRBJ1-6; D unclear. Germline V gene sequence: CDR1 SGDLS, CDR2 YYNGEE. V was shortened by 0 bases and J by 9 bases, with 4 bases between the two germline ends. This CDR3 region has 12 residues. CDR3 amino acids: CASSVAGSPLHF. CDR3 in DNA: TGTGCCAGCAGCGTAGCGGGTTCACCCCTCCACTTT. Filled out from reference TRBV9 and TRBJ1-6, the complete variable domain reads DSGVTQTPKHLITATGQRVTLRCSPRSGDLSVYWYQQSLDQGLQFLIQYYNGEERAKGNILERFSAQQFPDLHSELNLSSLELGDSALYFCASSVAGSPLHFGNGTRLTVT.

The gene calls are TRBV11-2 and TRBJ2-1, with TRBD2 identical over 7 bases. Germline V gives CDR1 SGHAT, CDR2 FQNNGV. V was clipped by 5 bases and J by 7 bases; unmatched bases: 11. The CDR3 runs to 15 residues. The CDR3 loop is CASSLGRAESNEQFF. In nucleotides, the CDR3 is TGTGCCAGCAGCCTAGGGAGGGCCGAGTCGAATGAGCAGTTCTTC.